These T cell receptor beta chains were read from a single sample in a study of tumour-infiltrating T cells in Burkitt lymphoma. Profiling relied on immunoSEQ multiplex PCR, and the TCRdb table lists in-frame clones only, not all of them. This sample carries about 1,000 clones, over 10% of them seen once, and the ten largest clones take 21%. The sequencing input was tumor tissue. Every receptor here comes from a human donor with Burkitt lymphoma. CDR3s include the opening cysteine and the closing phenylalanine or tryptophan. The order of the fields is clone size, J gene, V gene, D gene, CDR3 protein, CDR3 DNA. The D gene is left open where the match is weak. Clone size is shown for a subset of rows, as once, few, many or a class of expanded clone.

size: few; J: TRBJ2-1; V: TRBV9; D: TRBD2; CDR3: CASSDGTSGIDEQFF; DNA: TGTGCCAGCAGCGACGGGACTAGCGGTATCGATGAGCAGTTCTTC
size: few; J: TRBJ2-5; V: TRBV5-1; D: NA; CDR3: CASSPSDRTKETQYF; DNA: TGCGCCAGCAGCCCCTCCGACAGGACTAAAGAGACCCAGTACTTC
size: NA; J: TRBJ1-1; V: TRBV6-5; D: NA; CDR3: CASSPELATEAFF; DNA: TGTGCCAGCAGTCCCGAGCTGGCCACTGAAGCTTTCTTT
size: NA; J: TRBJ2-4; V: TRBV7-2; D: TRBD2; CDR3: CASSSSSGGPGNIQYF; DNA: TGTGCCAGCAGCTCTTCTAGCGGGGGGCCCGGGAACATTCAGTACTTC
size: NA; J: TRBJ2-3; V: TRBV7-6; D: NA; CDR3: CASSLGTLGLSTDTQYF; DNA: TGTGCCAGCAGCTTAGGGACCCTAGGGTTGAGCACAGATACGCAGTATTTT
size: NA; J: TRBJ1-6; V: TRBV27; D: NA; CDR3: CASSLVVGDHRNSPLHF; DNA: TGTGCCAGCAGTTTAGTTGTAGGGGACCATCGTAATTCACCCCTCCACTTT
size: few; J: TRBJ1-5; V: TRBV25-1; D: NA; CDR3: CASSGYGKPQHF; DNA: TGTGCCAGCAGTGGATATGGGAAGCCCCAGCATTTT
size: NA; J: TRBJ2-1; V: TRBV5-1; D: NA; CDR3: CASSLGGDTHNEQFF; DNA: TGCGCCAGCAGCTTGGGGGGGGACACGCACAATGAGCAGTTCTTC
size: few; J: TRBJ2-1; V: TRBV11-1; D: NA; CDR3: CASRQLYNEQFF; DNA: TGTGCCAGCAGACAGTTGTACAATGAGCAGTTCTTC
size: few; J: TRBJ1-1; V: TRBV7-6; D: TRBD1; CDR3: CASSLGDTPDRGAFF; DNA: TGTGCCAGCAGCTTAGGGGACACCCCTGACAGGGGAGCTTTCTTT
size: few; J: TRBJ1-1; V: TRBV29-1; D: NA; CDR3: CSVPRPGSQNTEAFF; DNA: TGCAGCGTCCCCCGGCCGGGCAGCCAGAACACTGAAGCTTTCTTT
size: few; J: TRBJ1-2; V: TRBV27; D: NA; CDR3: CASRSPGGVEGYTF; DNA: TGTGCCAGCAGATCCCCGGGGGGCGTGGAGGGCTACACCTTC
size: few; J: TRBJ2-1; V: TRBV6-6; D: TRBD2; CDR3: CASNKRTSGYNEQFF; DNA: TGTGCCAGCAATAAAAGGACTAGCGGATACAATGAGCAGTTCTTC
size: few; J: TRBJ1-1; V: TRBV21-1; D: NA; CDR3: CASSKSEGDTEAFF; DNA: TGTGCCAGCAGCAAATCTGAGGGAGACACTGAAGCTTTCTTT
size: few; J: TRBJ2-7; V: TRBV5-1; D: NA; CDR3: CASSLYQNEQYF; DNA: TGCGCCAGCAGCTTGTATCAAAATGAGCAGTACTTC
size: NA; J: TRBJ2-5; V: TRBV7-9; D: NA; CDR3: CASSPQETQYF; DNA: TGTGCCAGCAGCCCCCAGGAGACCCAGTACTTC
size: NA; J: TRBJ1-1; V: TRBV5-1; D: NA; CDR3: CASSLPGGTEAFF; DNA: TGCGCCAGCAGTTTGCCGGGGGGAACGGAAGCTTTCTTT
size: few; J: TRBJ1-1; V: TRBV19; D: NA; CDR3: CASSPQAGSDTEAFF; DNA: TGTGCCAGTAGTCCCCAGGCAGGCTCGGACACTGAAGCTTTCTTT
size: few; J: TRBJ2-3; V: TRBV11-3; D: NA; CDR3: CASSPGPKTDTQYF; DNA: TGTGCCAGCAGCCCCGGGCCAAAGACAGATACGCAGTATTTT